This is a list of T cell receptor beta chains from one sample in a study of cytomegalovirus exposure and HLA in healthy donors. Profiling relied on immunoSEQ multiplex PCR, and the TCRdb table lists in-frame clones only, not all of them. The sample lists roughly 70,000 clones, 96% occurring once. The specimen sequenced was PBMCs. The receptors stem from a woman aged 18 to 35 in good health and CMV-seropositive. Each CDR3 is given with its conserved first and last residue. D genes are given only for firm matches. A clone size is listed for some rows: how often the clone was seen (once, few, many), or a class if it is expanded.

CASSLDMGTGGKPQHF	TGTGCCAGCAGCTTGGATATGGGGACAGGGGGCAAGCCCCAGCATTTT	TRBJ1-5	TRBD1	NA	TRBV5-4
CASSFRLAGANEQFF	TGTGCCAGCAGCTTTCGGCTAGCGGGAGCCAATGAGCAGTTCTTC	TRBJ2-1	TRBD2	once	TRBV5-4
CATTRQGSGYTF	TGTGCCACGACTCGGCAGGGAAGTGGCTACACCTTC	TRBJ1-2	NA	NA	TRBV10-3
CASSTFEEGSYEQYF	TGTGCCAGTAGTACTTTTGAGGAGGGCAGCTACGAGCAGTACTTC	TRBJ2-7	NA	NA	TRBV19
CASSPGTGGLETEAFF	TGTGCCAGCAGCCCGGGGACAGGGGGGCTGGAAACTGAAGCTTTCTTT	TRBJ1-1	TRBD1	NA	TRBV9
CASSSTGTSGTETQYF	TGTGCCAGCAGCTCAACCGGGACTAGCGGGACCGAGACCCAGTACTTC	TRBJ2-5	TRBD2	NA	TRBV5-4
CASSVGPSSYEQYF	TGTGCCAGCAGCGTAGGGCCCAGCTCCTACGAGCAGTACTTC	TRBJ2-7	NA	NA	TRBV9
CASSLELAGPSSYEQYF	TGCGCCAGCAGCTTGGAGCTAGCGGGGCCCTCCTCCTACGAGCAGTACTTC	TRBJ2-7	TRBD2	NA	TRBV5-1
CASSADLAGDKYF	TGTGCCAGCAGCGCCGATCTAGCGGGGGATAAGTACTTC	TRBJ2-4	TRBD2	NA	TRBV7-6
CASSLPTSGVGVYEQYF	TGTGCCAGCAGTCTCCCAACTAGCGGGGTAGGGGTCTACGAGCAGTACTTC	TRBJ2-7	TRBD2	NA	TRBV28
CASSLGQHYEQYF	TGTGCCAGCAGTTTAGGACAGCACTACGAGCAGTACTTC	TRBJ2-7	NA	NA	TRBV27
CASSQFSSGRANTEAFF	TGCGCCAGCAGCCAATTCTCTTCGGGCAGGGCGAACACTGAAGCTTTCTTT	TRBJ1-1	NA	NA	TRBV4-3
CASSFRDRVNYGYTF	TGTGCCAGCAGTTTTAGGGACAGGGTGAACTATGGCTACACCTTC	TRBJ1-2	TRBD1	NA	TRBV28
CASSQEAGEAYEQYF	TGTGCCAGCAGCCAAGAGGCGGGAGAGGCCTACGAGCAGTACTTC	TRBJ2-7	TRBD2	few	TRBV4-2
CASSEGVSYNEQFF	TGTGCCAGCAGCGAAGGGGTTTCCTACAATGAGCAGTTCTTC	TRBJ2-1	NA	NA	TRBV13
CASSSTGTRSYNEQFF	TGTGCCAGCAGTTCCACCGGGACTAGATCCTACAATGAGCAGTTCTTC	TRBJ2-1	TRBD2	NA	TRBV6-5
CASSPTGNTDTQYF	TGTGCCAGCAGCCCCACGGGAAACACAGATACGCAGTATTTT	TRBJ2-3	NA	NA	TRBV7-9
CASSLTYEQYF	TGTGCCAGCAGCTTGACATACGAGCAGTACTTC	TRBJ2-7	NA	NA	TRBV5-8
CSVTRDRGRETQYF	TGCAGCGTAACCCGGGACAGGGGAAGAGAGACCCAGTACTTC	TRBJ2-5	TRBD1	NA	TRBV29-1
CASSLTSGNTGELFF	TGTGCCAGCAGCTTAACTAGCGGGAACACCGGGGAGCTGTTTTTT	TRBJ2-2	TRBD2	few	TRBV7-2
CASSAGQPQHF	TGTGCCAGCAGTGCAGGGCAGCCCCAGCATTTT	TRBJ1-5	NA	NA	TRBV6-1
CAWSAMSEQYF	TGTGCCTGGAGCGCGATGAGCGAGCAGTACTTC	TRBJ2-7	NA	NA	TRBV30
CASSTTGDNLWDEQFF	TGTGCCAGCAGCACTACGGGAGACAATCTTTGGGATGAGCAGTTCTTC	TRBJ2-1	NA	NA	TRBV28
CASSIRSGANVLTF	TGTGCCAGTAGTATCAGATCCGGGGCCAACGTCCTGACTTTC	TRBJ2-6	NA	NA	TRBV19
CASSRDSQNQPQHF	TGTGCCAGCTCACGAGACAGCCAAAATCAGCCCCAGCATTTT	TRBJ1-5	NA	NA	TRBV18
CASSLQLAGGRETQYF	TGTGCCAGCAGCTTACAATTAGCGGGAGGAAGGGAGACCCAGTACTTC	TRBJ2-5	TRBD2	NA	TRBV7-9
CASRLGTSGLVDEQFF	TGCGCCAGCAGACTAGGGACTAGCGGGCTGGTGGATGAGCAGTTCTTC	TRBJ2-1	TRBD2	NA	TRBV5-1
CASSVGGSGISYNEQFF	TGTGCCAGCAGCGTAGGAGGATCAGGGATCTCCTACAATGAGCAGTTCTTC	TRBJ2-1	NA	NA	TRBV9
CASSLRGDGELAYEQYF	TGTGCCAGCAGCCTCAGGGGGGATGGGGAATTGGCCTACGAGCAGTACTTC	TRBJ2-7	NA	NA	TRBV7-8
CASTRTGLNTEAFF	TGTGCCAGCACCCGAACAGGGTTGAATACTGAAGCTTTCTTT	TRBJ1-1	NA	few	TRBV7-2
CASSLGRSSRGLSYEQYF	TGCGCCAGCAGCTTGGGCCGAAGTAGCAGGGGGCTCTCCTACGAGCAGTACTTC	TRBJ2-7	TRBD1	once	TRBV5-1
CASSPRNILDRVAGNEQFF	TGTGCCAGCTCACCACGAAATATCCTGGACAGGGTGGCGGGTAATGAGCAGTTCTTC	TRBJ2-1	TRBD1	NA	TRBV18
CASSLSTDLDGYTF	TGTGCCAGCAGCTTGTCGACAGATCTAGATGGCTACACCTTC	TRBJ1-2	NA	NA	TRBV5-4
CASSYSVAGGSYEQYF	TGTGCCAGCAGTTACTCGGTAGCGGGAGGCTCCTACGAGCAGTACTTC	TRBJ2-7	TRBD2	NA	TRBV6-5
CASYYGQSPFAGYTF	TGTGCCAGCTATTATGGACAGTCCCCCTTTGCGGGCTACACCTTC	TRBJ1-2	NA	NA	TRBV6-6
CASSQSSGRRTYNEQFF	TGCGCCAGCAGCCAATCTAGCGGGAGGCGGACCTACAATGAGCAGTTCTTC	TRBJ2-1	TRBD2	NA	TRBV4-1
CASSGLKDRGESYEQYF	TGTGCCAGTAGCGGACTTAAAGACAGGGGCGAAAGCTACGAGCAGTACTTC	TRBJ2-7	TRBD1	NA	TRBV19
CASSQMTSGSGTDTQYF	TGTGCCAGCAGCCAAATGACTAGCGGGAGCGGTACAGATACGCAGTATTTT	TRBJ2-3	TRBD2	NA	TRBV4-2
CASGPDSTNQPQHF	TGTGCTAGTGGTCCCGACAGTACCAATCAGCCCCAGCATTTT	TRBJ1-5	NA	NA	TRBV12-5
CSVEPPRSGGSNEQFF	TGCAGCGTTGAACCCCCAAGGTCGGGAGGTAGTAATGAGCAGTTCTTC	TRBJ2-1	TRBD2	NA	TRBV29-1
CSAIDESNREQYF	TGCAGCGCGATAGACGAATCAAACAGGGAGCAGTACTTC	TRBJ2-7	NA	NA	TRBV29-1
CASSKGTSGRAGELFF	TGTGCCAGTAGTAAAGGGACTAGCGGGAGGGCCGGGGAGCTGTTTTTT	TRBJ2-2	TRBD2	NA	TRBV19
CASSTSGTGANEQFF	TGTGCCAGCAGTACCTCCGGGACAGGGGCCAATGAGCAGTTCTTC	TRBJ2-1	TRBD1	NA	TRBV27
CASSSDRENTGELFF	TGTGCCAGCAGTTCGGACAGGGAGAACACCGGGGAGCTGTTTTTT	TRBJ2-2	TRBD1	NA	TRBV6-4
CASSEPRTGPTDTQYF	TGCGCCAGCAGTGAGCCCAGGACAGGGCCCACAGATACGCAGTATTTT	TRBJ2-3	TRBD1	NA	TRBV10-2
CASSFLQGRAGELFF	TGTGCCAGCAGTTTTCTACAGGGTCGGGCCGGGGAGCTGTTTTTT	TRBJ2-2	NA	NA	TRBV28
CASSLTTGHTGELFF	TGCGCCAGCAGCCTCACGACAGGGCACACCGGGGAGCTGTTTTTT	TRBJ2-2	TRBD1	NA	TRBV5-1
CASSPGTGGIEKLFF	TGTGCCAGTAGTCCAGGGACAGGGGGCATTGAAAAACTGTTTTTT	TRBJ1-4	TRBD1	NA	TRBV19
CSATGANYGYTF	TGCAGCGCTACCGGAGCTAACTATGGCTACACCTTC	TRBJ1-2	NA	NA	TRBV29-1
CASSPTSGGKTEAFF	TGTGCCAGCAGCCCGACGTCCGGGGGGAAGACTGAAGCTTTCTTT	TRBJ1-1	NA	few	TRBV7-9
CASSLAGGRTDTQYF	TGTGCCAGCAGTCTAGCGGGAGGGCGCACAGATACGCAGTATTTT	TRBJ2-3	TRBD2	NA	TRBV28
CATRLAGVDTQYF	TGTGCCACCAGACTAGCGGGAGTGGATACGCAGTATTTT	TRBJ2-3	TRBD2	NA	TRBV7-2
CASSVTGRNTGELFF	TGTGCCAGCAGCGTGACAGGGAGAAACACCGGGGAGCTGTTTTTT	TRBJ2-2	TRBD1	once	TRBV5-4
CASSSRARGLLSNQPQHF	TGTGCCAGCAGCTCTAGGGCGAGGGGGCTACTTAGCAATCAGCCCCAGCATTTT	TRBJ1-5	TRBD1	NA	TRBV7-8
CASSRTQHQETQYF	TGTGCCAGCAGTCGGACACAACACCAAGAGACCCAGTACTTC	TRBJ2-5	NA	NA	TRBV28